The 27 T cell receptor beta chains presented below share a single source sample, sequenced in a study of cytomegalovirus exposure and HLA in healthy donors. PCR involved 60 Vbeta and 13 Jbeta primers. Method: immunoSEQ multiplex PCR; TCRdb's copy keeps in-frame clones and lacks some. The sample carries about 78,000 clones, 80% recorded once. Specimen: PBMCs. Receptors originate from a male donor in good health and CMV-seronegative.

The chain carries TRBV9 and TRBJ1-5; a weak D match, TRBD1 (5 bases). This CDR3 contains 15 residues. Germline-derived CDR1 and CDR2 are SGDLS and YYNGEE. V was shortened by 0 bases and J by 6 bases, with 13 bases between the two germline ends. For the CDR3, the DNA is TGTGCCAGCAGCGTAGACGTGGGCGGGGGTCAGCCCCAGCATTTT. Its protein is CASSVDVGGGQPQHF.

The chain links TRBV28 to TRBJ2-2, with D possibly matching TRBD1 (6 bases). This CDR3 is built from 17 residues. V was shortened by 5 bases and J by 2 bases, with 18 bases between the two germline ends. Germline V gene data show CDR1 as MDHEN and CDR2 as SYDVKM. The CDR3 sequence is CASSLVLGHINTGELFF. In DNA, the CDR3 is TGTGCCAGCAGTCTGGTGCTGGGACACATAAACACCGGGGAGCTGTTTTTT.

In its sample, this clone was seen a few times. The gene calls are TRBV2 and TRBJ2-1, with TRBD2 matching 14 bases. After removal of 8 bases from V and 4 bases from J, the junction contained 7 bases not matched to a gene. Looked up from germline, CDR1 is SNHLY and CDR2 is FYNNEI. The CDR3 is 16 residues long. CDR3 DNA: TGTGCCAGCGGACGAGGGACTAGCGGGGGATACAATGAGCAGTTCTTC. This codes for CASGRGTSGGYNEQFF.

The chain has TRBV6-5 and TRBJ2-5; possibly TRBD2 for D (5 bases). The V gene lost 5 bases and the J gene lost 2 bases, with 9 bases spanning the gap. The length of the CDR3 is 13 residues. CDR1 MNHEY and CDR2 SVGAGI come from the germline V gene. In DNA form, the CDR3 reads TGTGCCAGCAGTCGGGGATCACAAGAGACCCAGTACTTC. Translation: CASSRGSQETQYF.

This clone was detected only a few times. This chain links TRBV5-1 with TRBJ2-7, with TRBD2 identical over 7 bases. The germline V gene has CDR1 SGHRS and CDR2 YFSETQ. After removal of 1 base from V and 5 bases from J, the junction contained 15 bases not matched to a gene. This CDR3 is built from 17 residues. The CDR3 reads CASSLRPRAGAFDEQYF. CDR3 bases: TGCGCCAGCAGCTTGCGGCCCCGGGCGGGAGCCTTCGACGAGCAGTACTTC.

CDR3 residues: CASTDRGRGNEQFF. DNA for the CDR3: TGTGCCAGCACGGACAGGGGGCGAGGCAATGAGCAGTTCTTC. This chain uses TRBV5-4 with TRBJ2-1; TRBD1 matches 11 bases. J gave up 6 bases and V 6 bases, and 5 bases lay outside the gene matches. The CDR3 totals 14 residues. CDR1 SGHNT and CDR2 YYREEE come from the germline V gene (reference sequence).

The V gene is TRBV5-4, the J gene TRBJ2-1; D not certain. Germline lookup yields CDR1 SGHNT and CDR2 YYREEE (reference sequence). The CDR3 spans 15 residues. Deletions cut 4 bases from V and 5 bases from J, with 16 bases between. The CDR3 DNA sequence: TGTGCCAGCAGCCTGGATCCGTCTCCTAACAATGAGCAGTTCTTC. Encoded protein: CASSLDPSPNNEQFF.

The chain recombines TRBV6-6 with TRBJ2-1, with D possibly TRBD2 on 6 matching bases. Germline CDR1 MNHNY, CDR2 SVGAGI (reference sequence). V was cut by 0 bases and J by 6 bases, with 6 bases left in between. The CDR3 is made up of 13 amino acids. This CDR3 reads CASSYSGLNEQFF. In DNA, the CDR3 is TGTGCCAGCAGTTACTCGGGACTCAATGAGCAGTTCTTC.

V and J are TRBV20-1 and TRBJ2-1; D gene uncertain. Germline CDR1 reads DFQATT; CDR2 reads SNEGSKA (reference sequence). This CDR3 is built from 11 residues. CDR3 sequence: CSSLSYNEQFF. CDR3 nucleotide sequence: TGCAGCTCCTTATCCTACAATGAGCAGTTCTTC.

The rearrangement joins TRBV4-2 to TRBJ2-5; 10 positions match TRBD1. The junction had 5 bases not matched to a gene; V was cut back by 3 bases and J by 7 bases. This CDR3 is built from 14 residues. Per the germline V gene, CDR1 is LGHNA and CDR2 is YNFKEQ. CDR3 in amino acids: CASSQDRGTGTQYF. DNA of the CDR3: TGTGCCAGCAGCCAGGACAGGGGGACAGGGACCCAGTACTTC.

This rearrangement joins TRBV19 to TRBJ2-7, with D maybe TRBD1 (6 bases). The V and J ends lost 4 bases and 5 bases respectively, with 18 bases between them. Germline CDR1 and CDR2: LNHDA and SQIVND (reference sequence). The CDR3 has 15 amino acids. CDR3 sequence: CASSTRTGKVHEQYF. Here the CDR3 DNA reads TGTGCCAGTAGTACCCGAACAGGGAAGGTCCACGAGCAGTACTTC.

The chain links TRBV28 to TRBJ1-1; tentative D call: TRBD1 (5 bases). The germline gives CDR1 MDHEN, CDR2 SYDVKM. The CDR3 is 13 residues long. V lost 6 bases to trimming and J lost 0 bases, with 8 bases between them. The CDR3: CASRRQLNTEAFF. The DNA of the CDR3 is TGTGCCAGCAGGAGACAGTTGAACACTGAAGCTTTCTTT.

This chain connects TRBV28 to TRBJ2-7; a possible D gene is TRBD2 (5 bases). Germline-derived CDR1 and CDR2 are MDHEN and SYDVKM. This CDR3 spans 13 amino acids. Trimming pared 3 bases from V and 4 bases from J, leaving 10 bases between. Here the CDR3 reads CASSFGLAYEQYF. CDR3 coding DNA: TGTGCCAGCAGTTTCGGGCTAGCTTACGAGCAGTACTTC.

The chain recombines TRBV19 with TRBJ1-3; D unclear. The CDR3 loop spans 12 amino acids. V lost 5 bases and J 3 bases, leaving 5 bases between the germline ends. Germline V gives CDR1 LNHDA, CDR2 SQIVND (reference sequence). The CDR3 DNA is TGTGCCAGTAGTTCTCTTGGAAACACCATATATTTT. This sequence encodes CASSSLGNTIYF.

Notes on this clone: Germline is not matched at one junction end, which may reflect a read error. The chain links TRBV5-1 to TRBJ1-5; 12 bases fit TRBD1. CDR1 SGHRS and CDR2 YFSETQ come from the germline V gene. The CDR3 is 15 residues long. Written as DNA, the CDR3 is TGCGCCAGCAGCCGGGACAGGGGGCGAGGACAGCCCCAGAATTTT. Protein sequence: CASSRDRGRGQPQNF.

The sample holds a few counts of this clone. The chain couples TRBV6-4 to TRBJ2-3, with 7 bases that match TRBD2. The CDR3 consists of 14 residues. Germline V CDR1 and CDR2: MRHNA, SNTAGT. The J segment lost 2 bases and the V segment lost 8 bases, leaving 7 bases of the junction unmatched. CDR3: CASPKAGTTDTQYF. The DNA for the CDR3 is TGTGCCAGCCCAAAAGCGGGAACCACAGATACGCAGTATTTT.

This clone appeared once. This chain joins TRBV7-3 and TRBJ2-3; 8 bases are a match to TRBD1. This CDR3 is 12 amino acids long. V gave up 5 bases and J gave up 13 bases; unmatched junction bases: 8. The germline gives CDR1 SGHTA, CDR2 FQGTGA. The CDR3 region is CASSPSKGQEYF. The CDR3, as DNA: TGTGCCAGCAGCCCGTCGAAGGGACAGGAGTATTTT.

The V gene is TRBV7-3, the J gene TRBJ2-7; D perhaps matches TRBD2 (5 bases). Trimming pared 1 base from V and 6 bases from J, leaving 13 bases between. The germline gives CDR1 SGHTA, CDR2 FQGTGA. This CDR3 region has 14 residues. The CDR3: CASSLIGGESEQYF. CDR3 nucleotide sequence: TGTGCCAGCAGCTTAATAGGAGGTGAAAGCGAGCAGTACTTC.

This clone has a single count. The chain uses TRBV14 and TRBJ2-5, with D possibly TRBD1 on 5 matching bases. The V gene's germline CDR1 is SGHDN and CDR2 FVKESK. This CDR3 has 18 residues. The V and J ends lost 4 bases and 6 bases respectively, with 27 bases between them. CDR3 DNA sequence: TGTGCCAGCAGCCCCCAGGGCCCGGGCACCCTTAGCAGGAAGACCCAGTACTTC. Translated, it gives CASSPQGPGTLSRKTQYF.

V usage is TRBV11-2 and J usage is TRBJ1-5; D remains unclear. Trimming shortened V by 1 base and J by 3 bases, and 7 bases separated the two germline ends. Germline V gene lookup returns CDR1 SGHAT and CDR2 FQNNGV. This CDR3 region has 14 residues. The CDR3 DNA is TGTGCCAGCAGCTTAGGTTCCCTCAATCAGCCCCAGCATTTT. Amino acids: CASSLGSLNQPQHF.

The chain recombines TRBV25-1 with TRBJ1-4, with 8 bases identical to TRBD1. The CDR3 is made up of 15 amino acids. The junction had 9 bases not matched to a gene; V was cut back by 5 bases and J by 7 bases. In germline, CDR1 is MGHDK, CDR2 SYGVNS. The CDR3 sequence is CASSSAGGAVEKLFF. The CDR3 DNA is TGTGCCAGCAGTTCCGCAGGGGGCGCGGTTGAAAAACTGTTTTTT. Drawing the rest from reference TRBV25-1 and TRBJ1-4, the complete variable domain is EADIYQTPRYLVIGTGKKITLECSQTMGHDKMYWYQQDPGMELHLIHYSYGVNSTEKGDLSSESTVSRIRTEHFPLTLESARPSHTSQYLCASSSAGGAVEKLFFGSGTQLSVL.

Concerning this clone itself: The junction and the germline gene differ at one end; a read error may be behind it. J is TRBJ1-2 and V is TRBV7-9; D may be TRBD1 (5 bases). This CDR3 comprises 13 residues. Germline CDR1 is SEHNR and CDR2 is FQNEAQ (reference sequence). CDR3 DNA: TGTTCCAGCAGCCTCGTAGGGGCCTATGGCTACACCTTC. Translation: CSSSLVGAYGYTF.

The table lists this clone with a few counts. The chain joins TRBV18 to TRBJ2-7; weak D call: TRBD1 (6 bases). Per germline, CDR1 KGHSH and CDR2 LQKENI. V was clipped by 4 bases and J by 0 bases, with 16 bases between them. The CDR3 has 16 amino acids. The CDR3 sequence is CASSRPGTTNSYEQYF. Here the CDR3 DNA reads TGTGCCAGCTCACGACCCGGGACAACGAACTCCTACGAGCAGTACTTC.

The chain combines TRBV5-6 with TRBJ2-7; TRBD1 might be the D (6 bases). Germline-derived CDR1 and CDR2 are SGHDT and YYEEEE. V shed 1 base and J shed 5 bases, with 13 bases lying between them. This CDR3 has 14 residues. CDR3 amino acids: CASSLITGFHEQYF. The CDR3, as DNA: TGTGCCAGCAGCTTGATTACAGGGTTCCACGAGCAGTACTTC. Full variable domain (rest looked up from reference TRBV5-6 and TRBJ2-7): DAGVTQSPTHLIKTRGQQVTLRCSPKSGHDTVSWYQQALGQGPQFIFQYYEEEERQRGNFPDRFSGHQFPNYSSELNVNALLLGDSALYLCASSLITGFHEQYFGPGTRLTVT.

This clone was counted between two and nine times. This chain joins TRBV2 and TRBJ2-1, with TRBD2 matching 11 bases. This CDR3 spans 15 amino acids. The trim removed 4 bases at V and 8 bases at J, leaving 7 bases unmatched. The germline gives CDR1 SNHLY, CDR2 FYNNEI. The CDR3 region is CASSVLTSGSDEQFF. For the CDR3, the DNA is TGTGCCAGCAGTGTACTTACTAGCGGGAGTGATGAGCAGTTCTTC.

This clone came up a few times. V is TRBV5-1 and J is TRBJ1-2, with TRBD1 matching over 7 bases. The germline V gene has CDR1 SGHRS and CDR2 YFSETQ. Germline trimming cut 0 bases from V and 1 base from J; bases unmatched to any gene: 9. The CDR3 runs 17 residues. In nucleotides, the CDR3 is TGCGCCAGCAGCTTGGCCGGTGGACAGGCCGATAACTATGGCTACACCTTC. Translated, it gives CASSLAGGQADNYGYTF.

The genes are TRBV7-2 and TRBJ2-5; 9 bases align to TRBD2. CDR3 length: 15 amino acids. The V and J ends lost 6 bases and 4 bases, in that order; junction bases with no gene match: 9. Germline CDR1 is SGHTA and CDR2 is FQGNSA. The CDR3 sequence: CASRDTGTSRETQYF. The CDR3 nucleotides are TGTGCCAGCAGAGATACCGGGACTAGCCGAGAGACCCAGTACTTC.